A selection of T cell receptor beta chains follows, all from one sample in a study of cytomegalovirus exposure and HLA in healthy donors. Assay used: immunoSEQ multiplex PCR; TCRdb lists only in-frame clones, some missing. Of about 52,000 clones listed, around 70% are singletons. Material for sequencing was PBMCs. The receptors shown here come from a man younger than 35 in good health and CMV-seronegative. Each CDR3 is given with its conserved first and last residue. Fields, in order: V gene, J gene, CDR3 length, D gene, clone size, CDR3 DNA, CDR3 protein. A D gene is named only where the DNA matches it firmly. Some rows mark clone size as missing; the rest say once, few, many or name a class of expanded clone.

>TRBV29-1|TRBJ1-5|14|TRBD1|.
TGCAGCGTTCGGACAGGGACCTTCAATCAGCCCCAGCATTTT
CSVRTGTFNQPQHF
>TRBV4-1|TRBJ2-2|16|TRBD2|few
TGCGCCAGCAGCCAAGATAGCGGGAGGATCACCGGGGAGCTGTTTTTT
CASSQDSGRITGELFF
>TRBV2|TRBJ2-2|14|TRBD2|few
TGTGCCAGCAATCGGCTAGCGGGGACGGGGGAGCTGTTTTTT
CASNRLAGTGELFF
>TRBV7-9|TRBJ2-7|14|TRBD2|.
TGTGCCAGCAGCCGTAGCGGGGGGAGCTACGAGCAGTACTTC
CASSRSGGSYEQYF
>TRBV6-5|TRBJ2-1|13|TRBD2|.
TGTGCCAGCAGTTCTAGCGGGAGGGTTGAGCAGTTCTTC
CASSSSGRVEQFF
>TRBV28|TRBJ1-2|16|.|.
TGTGCCAGCCTGCCATCGTGGAGGGGGAGGGTCTATGGCTACACCTTC
CASLPSWRGRVYGYTF
>TRBV10-2|TRBJ2-3|13|.|.
TGCGCCAGCAGAAGGACAGTAACAGATACGCAGTATTTT
CASRRTVTDTQYF
>TRBV28|TRBJ1-1|14|TRBD1|.
TGTGCCAGCAGTCTCGGACAGGGTCGGACTGAAGCTTTCTTT
CASSLGQGRTEAFF
>TRBV19|TRBJ1-2|13|.|few
TGTGCCAGTAGTATCCTGCGGGATGGCCCTAACACCTTC
CASSILRDGPNTF
>TRBV13|TRBJ2-7|12|.|once
TGTGCCAGCAGTGCCGGGGACTACGAGCAGTACTTC
CASSAGDYEQYF
>TRBV2|TRBJ2-1|15|.|.
TGTGCCAGCAGTGGGAATCTAGCCTCCTACAATGAGCAGTTCTTC
CASSGNLASYNEQFF
>TRBV5-4|TRBJ2-2|15|.|.
TGTGCCAGCAACGTACAGGGTCCGAACACCGGGGAGCTGTTTTTT
CASNVQGPNTGELFF
>TRBV5-1|TRBJ2-1|13|.|.
TGCGCCAGCAGCTTGAATCTCGTAGAGGAGCAGTTCTTC
CASSLNLVEEQFF
>TRBV4-3|TRBJ1-6|16|TRBD1|many
TGCGCCAGCAGCCAAGATAGGGGACAGAGTAATTCACCCCTCCACTTT
CASSQDRGQSNSPLHF
>TRBV10-1|TRBJ1-1|12|.|.
TGCGCCAGCAGTCTCGGGAACACTGAAGCTTTCTTT
CASSLGNTEAFF
>TRBV12-5|TRBJ2-4|13|.|.
TGTGCTAGTGGTTTGGACAGCCGAGACATTCAGTACTTC
CASGLDSRDIQYF
>TRBV27|TRBJ1-5|13|.|once
TGTGCCAGCAGTCGGGACTTCCAGCAGCCCCAGCATTTT
CASSRDFQQPQHF
>TRBV6-5|TRBJ1-1|14|.|.
TGTGCCAGCAGTTACTCCGTCTCGAACACTGAAGCTTTCTTT
CASSYSVSNTEAFF
>TRBV7-2|TRBJ2-3|15|TRBD2|.
TGTGCCAGCAGCTTAGACGGGAGGGCCGATGGTACGCAGTATTTT
CASSLDGRADGTQYF
>TRBV2|TRBJ1-1|15|TRBD1|.
TGTGCCAGCGTTAGACAGGGGGTTAGGGACACTGAAGCTTTCTTT
CASVRQGVRDTEAFF
>TRBV18|TRBJ1-1|16|TRBD1|few
TGTGCCAGCTCAGCTCAGTGGACAGGCTCCAACACTGAAGCTTTCTTT
CASSAQWTGSNTEAFF
>TRBV7-2|TRBJ1-5|14|.|.
TGTGCCAGCGGCCCAGGGTCGGGCAATCAGCCCCAGCATTTT
CASGPGSGNQPQHF
>TRBV29-1|TRBJ2-7|12|TRBD1|.
TGCAGCGCGAGGACAGGGGGCTACGAGCAGTACTTC
CSARTGGYEQYF
>TRBV11-2|TRBJ1-1|13|TRBD1|.
TGTGCCAGCAGCGGGGACAGGAACACTGAAGCTTTCTTT
CASSGDRNTEAFF
>TRBV7-8|TRBJ2-7|16|TRBD1|.
TGTGCCAGCAGCCACGGACAGGGCATTTTTTCGTACGAGCAGTACTTC
CASSHGQGIFSYEQYF
>TRBV7-6|TRBJ2-3|13|.|once
TGTGCCAGCACCCCTAGACCGTTAGATACGCAGTATTTT
CASTPRPLDTQYF
>TRBV6-5|TRBJ2-7|13|TRBD1|once
TGTGCCAGCAGTTACAGGGGGCTCTACGAGCAGTACTTC
CASSYRGLYEQYF
>TRBV6-5|TRBJ2-7|14|TRBD2|once
TGTGCCAGCAGTTACGGGGGAGGGGTGGGTGAGCAGTACTTC
CASSYGGGVGEQYF
>TRBV5-1|TRBJ2-3|14|TRBD2|.
TGCGCCAGCCGGACTAGCGGGAGTATAGATACGCAGTATTTT
CASRTSGSIDTQYF
>TRBV25-1|TRBJ2-2|15|.|.
TGTGCCAGCAGATGGAACCAGGGGGGATCCGGGGAGCTGTTTTTT
CASRWNQGGSGELFF
>TRBV5-4|TRBJ2-3|17|TRBD2|.
TGTGCCAGCAGCGCCCTAGCGGGTGGAATGAAGACAGATACGCAGTATTTT
CASSALAGGMKTDTQYF
>TRBV5-1|TRBJ2-1|14|TRBD2|.
TGCGCCAGCAGCCCAGCGGGAGTGTACAATGAGCAGTTCTTC
CASSPAGVYNEQFF
>TRBV4-3|TRBJ1-5|14|TRBD1|.
TGCGCCAGCAGCCAGGACAGGGGCAATCAGCCCCAGCATTTT
CASSQDRGNQPQHF
>TRBV7-2|TRBJ2-5|13|.|.
TGTGCCAGCAGCCGGGACTACCAAGAGACCCAGTACTTC
CASSRDYQETQYF
>TRBV5-1|TRBJ1-1|16|.|.
TGCGCCAGCAGCTTGGTGGGTCGGGGGGCAGACACTGAAGCTTTCTTT
CASSLVGRGADTEAFF
>TRBV28|TRBJ1-1|13|.|.
TGTGCCAGCAGTCCACCGGAGTACACTGAAGCTTTCTTT
CASSPPEYTEAFF
>TRBV13|TRBJ1-3|16|TRBD1|.
TGTGCCAGCAGCAAGGGACAGGGGGAGTCTGGAAACACCATATATTTT
CASSKGQGESGNTIYF
>TRBV2|TRBJ2-1|15|.|few
TGTGCCAGCAACCTTGGACAGAGCTCCTACAATGAGCAGTTCTTC
CASNLGQSSYNEQFF
>TRBV18|TRBJ2-7|15|TRBD2|.
TGTGCCAGCTCACGAACTAGCGGGAGCGAAGGCGAGCAGTACTTC
CASSRTSGSEGEQYF
>TRBV5-4|TRBJ2-7|15|TRBD1|few
TGTGCCAGCAGCGGAGGGACAGGGGTATCCTACGAGCAGTACTTC
CASSGGTGVSYEQYF
>TRBV14|TRBJ1-1|14|TRBD1|.
TGTGCCAGCAGCACAGGGGTGGTGAACACTGAAGCTTTCTTT
CASSTGVVNTEAFF
>TRBV30|TRBJ2-7|18|TRBD2|.
TGTGCCTGGAGTGTAGGACTAGCGGGGTCCTCTTTCTCCTACGAGCAGTACTTC
CAWSVGLAGSSFSYEQYF
>TRBV28|TRBJ1-2|13|TRBD1|.
TGTGCCAGCAGTTCCGGACAGGGGGGGGGCTACACCTTC
CASSSGQGGGYTF
>TRBV5-4|TRBJ2-3|15|TRBD1|.
TGTGCCAGCAGCTTGAAGGGGGCACTCACAGATACGCAGTATTTT
CASSLKGALTDTQYF
>TRBV7-8|TRBJ1-5|14|.|.
TGTGCCAGCAGTTCCCGTTCTAGCAATCAGCCCCAGCATTTT
CASSSRSSNQPQHF
>TRBV5-1|TRBJ2-5|14|.|.
TGCGCCAGCGGCGCCGGACTCTCGATGGAGACCCAGTACTTC
CASGAGLSMETQYF
>TRBV29-1|TRBJ2-2|11|.|.
TGCAGCGCTCGTGGAGTCGGGGAGCTGTTTTTT
CSARGVGELFF
>TRBV19|TRBJ1-2|13|.|.
TGTGCCAGTAGGGACACAACCCTCGACGGCTACACCTTC
CASRDTTLDGYTF
>TRBV4-1|TRBJ1-4|15|.|few
TGCGCCAGCAGCCAAGGACGGGCAACTAATGAAAAACTGTTTTTT
CASSQGRATNEKLFF
>TRBV5-6|TRBJ1-5|19|TRBD1|.
TGTGCCAGCAGCTTGTTGGAGACAGGGTTGATAGGGAGCAATCAGCCCCAGCATTTT
CASSLLETGLIGSNQPQHF
>TRBV6-5|TRBJ2-1|15|.|.
TGTGCCAGCAGACTCCCGGGGGTCTCCTACAATGAGCAGTTCTTC
CASRLPGVSYNEQFF
>TRBV7-8|TRBJ2-7|15|.|.
TGTGCCAGCAGCTTAATAGGGGGTCCTACCTACGAGCAGTACTTC
CASSLIGGPTYEQYF
>TRBV5-1|TRBJ2-1|16|.|.
TGCGCCAGCAGCTTGGCCGCGAGGGAGGCCTACAATGAGCAGTTCTTC
CASSLAAREAYNEQFF
>TRBV29-1|TRBJ2-7|14|TRBD1|.
TGCAGCGAGACGGACAGGGGAAATCTCTACGAGCAGTACTTC
CSETDRGNLYEQYF
>TRBV29-1|TRBJ2-1|15|TRBD2|.
TGCAGCGTTGAGTACCCTCAGCGGGGGGGCTTAGAGCAGTTCTTC
CSVEYPQRGGLEQFF
>TRBV6-1|TRBJ1-6|17|TRBD1|.
TGTGCCAGCAGTGAACAGGGGGCAAACTTCTATAATTCACCCCTCCACTTT
CASSEQGANFYNSPLHF
>TRBV18|TRBJ2-2|15|TRBD2|.
TGTGCCAGCTCACCTCTAGCGGGAGGCACCGGGGAGCTGTTTTTT
CASSPLAGGTGELFF